These T cell receptor beta chains were read from a single sample in a study of early T cells in non-severe SARS-CoV-2 infection. One entry per CDR3 protein results from TCRdb running MiXCR on the 5' RACE reads. The profile shows 70,000 to 75,000 distinct CDR3 sequences, around 15% of them singletons. Sequencing was carried out using whole blood. Receptors originate from an adult who was a healthcare worker with PCR-confirmed SARS-CoV-2 infection or an uninfected control (not recorded which). CDR3s include the opening cysteine and the closing phenylalanine or tryptophan.

v_call: TRBV27; j_call: TRBJ1-1; cdr3_aa: CASSLSRRARWSTEAFF
v_call: TRBV11-2; j_call: TRBJ2-5; cdr3_aa: CASSLNNEGRETQYF
v_call: TRBV20-1; j_call: TRBJ2-7; cdr3_aa: CSARGGTSYEQYF
v_call: TRBV20-1; j_call: TRBJ1-1; cdr3_aa: CSARLLPQPGGTEAFF
v_call: TRBV7-2; j_call: TRBJ1-2; cdr3_aa: CASSSIRGYTF
v_call: TRBV29-1; j_call: TRBJ2-7; cdr3_aa: CSAGTEIYEQYF
v_call: TRBV7-9; j_call: TRBJ1-5; cdr3_aa: CASSDGGQPQHF
v_call: TRBV4-1; j_call: TRBJ2-7; cdr3_aa: CASSQVSAGNYEQYF
v_call: TRBV27; j_call: TRBJ1-6; cdr3_aa: CASRVQGSSSIPLHF
v_call: TRBV18; j_call: TRBJ2-1; cdr3_aa: CASSVRTGERLYNEQFF
v_call: TRBV11-2; j_call: TRBJ2-3; cdr3_aa: CASSLLLATYSTDTQYF
v_call: TRBV30; j_call: TRBJ1-2; cdr3_aa: CAWSVGLFYGYTF